Listed here is a single T cell receptor (beta chain). The library came from three nested PCR rounds adapted from ARM-PCR protocols. Each CDR3 protein gets one entry after TCRdb re-called the multiplex PCR reads with MiXCR. The sample lists about 98,000 distinct CDR3 sequences, 75% to 85% occurring once. The sample belongs to a study of tumor and adjacent non-tumor tissue in lung cancer. CDR1 is SGHRS and CDR2 is YFSETQ in the germline V gene. V lost 6 bases to trimming and J lost 3 bases, with 15 bases between them. This CDR3 has 15 residues. The template was RNA from unsorted bulk tissue. The normal lung tissue was taken more than 3 cm from the tumor edge.

This sequence joins TRBV5-1 and TRBJ2-2; the D is unclear. The sequencing input was distant non-tumor lung tissue. The sequence was collected from a man in his 60s with small cell lung cancer. In DNA, the CDR3 is TGCGCCAGCACCGTAGACTGCCGGGACACCGGGGAGCTGTTTTTT. As protein: CASTVDCRDTGELFF.